A few counts support the clone carrying this T cell receptor beta chain. Antigen: not known. Sample time point: sample taken at primary tumor resection. The sequenced material consisted of unsorted whole RNA from tumor, nontumor lung or frozen PBMC. The donor population consisted of some 72 patients with untreated, early-stage non-small cell lung cancer. Each TCR cDNA molecule carried a unique molecular identifier. MiXCR, run by TCRdb on the 5' RACE reads, gives a single entry per CDR3 protein. The sample holds approximately 90,000 distinct CDR3 sequences, 7% to 9% seen once. These data belong to a study of spatial heterogeneity in lung cancer. Notes on the study in general: More often at tumor resection than at routine follow-up, ubiquitous expanded tumor TCRs were detected in the blood.

The CDR3 covers 17 residues. V lost 6 bases and J lost 2, with 23 bases in between. The germline gives CDR1 SQVTM, CDR2 ANQGSEA. V is TRBV29-1 and J is TRBJ2-1, with D perhaps TRBD1 (6 bases). Sequences were derived from PBMCs, sampled at surgery. This sequence originates from a male donor with early-stage non-small cell lung cancer. The CDR3 is CSVRSSFTGTPYNEQFF. DNA for the CDR3: TGCAGCGTCCGATCTTCCTTTACAGGGACCCCCTACAATGAGCAGTTCTTC.